Listed below are T cell receptor beta chains from one sample, sequenced in a study of shared clonotypes between healthy human individuals. The table came from immunoSEQ multiplex PCR; TCRdb's copy has only in-frame clones and leaves some out. The table lists hundreds of thousands of clones, around 96% of them singletons. The sample was naive CD8+ T cells sorted from blood. These receptors were taken from a woman aged 25 to 45 in good health. Each CDR3 is given with its conserved first and last residue. Fields, in order: D gene, V gene, J gene, CDR3 protein. A D gene is named only where the DNA matches it firmly.

.,TRBV11-2,TRBJ2-2,CASSLWDGNTGELFF
TRBD1,TRBV6-5,TRBJ2-7,CASSVTGENTYEQYF
TRBD2,TRBV2,TRBJ2-7,CASKAGMGSSYEQYF
.,TRBV5-8,TRBJ1-1,CASSLGSVNTEAFF
.,TRBV7-9,TRBJ2-7,CASSRDGTYEQYF
.,TRBV5-8,TRBJ2-5,CASSLEANWETQYF
.,TRBV4-2,TRBJ2-7,CASSLLEGTGEQYF
TRBD1,TRBV5-1,TRBJ2-7,CASSLEGQTAEQYF
.,TRBV11-2,TRBJ2-5,CASSLSDETQYF
.,TRBV2,TRBJ1-1,CASTQAGGTEAFF
TRBD1,TRBV5-1,TRBJ1-1,CASSPWTGTNTEAFF
.,TRBV7-9,TRBJ2-3,CASSLRTATDTQYF
.,TRBV5-1,.,CASSDGHQYEQYF
.,TRBV27,TRBJ2-5,CASSLYSRTDPDSARQETQYF
.,TRBV10-3,TRBJ2-7,CAIRSPDSYEQYF
.,TRBV9,TRBJ2-3,CASSFGGSTDTQYF
TRBD2,TRBV4-1,TRBJ2-1,CASSHPSGEGLNEQFF
.,TRBV27,TRBJ2-3,CASSLSSTDTQYF
.,TRBV6-5,TRBJ2-7,CASSYMAGGEQYF
.,TRBV5-4,TRBJ2-7,CASSFKSGLRSSEQYF
.,TRBV5-1,TRBJ2-3,CATGSGDASTDTQYF
.,TRBV11-2,TRBJ2-3,CASSLVGMSGTGTQYF
.,TRBV7-8,TRBJ2-3,CASSLPQGGPTDTQYF
TRBD2,TRBV9,TRBJ2-3,CASQPGGGTDTQYF
.,TRBV9,TRBJ2-1,CASSVGEEQFF
.,TRBV27,TRBJ2-7,CASSKLRSSYEQYF
.,TRBV5-6,TRBJ1-6,CASSFDNSPLHF
.,TRBV6-1,TRBJ1-1,CASSGRYRTDSEAFF
TRBD2,TRBV4-1,TRBJ2-5,CASSQDDVGGPGETQYF
.,TRBV27,TRBJ2-7,CASSLLRGSPREQYF
TRBD2,TRBV7-9,TRBJ2-7,CASSSTSGFYEQYF
.,TRBV5-5,TRBJ1-2,CASSLSTGTSIYGYTF
.,TRBV28,TRBJ2-1,CASTLGDGITYNEQFF
.,TRBV28,TRBJ2-2,CASTWSNTGELFF
.,TRBV11-2,TRBJ2-7,CASSLGLDEQYF
TRBD1,TRBV5-4,TRBJ1-3,CASSLGGQAGNTIYF
.,TRBV27,TRBJ2-6,CASSLGSGTGANVLTF
TRBD1,TRBV6-1,TRBJ1-2,CASLGTGLGLGYTF
.,TRBV20-1,TRBJ2-7,CSARIGYEQYF
.,TRBV5-3,TRBJ1-5,CARSLGDRPHGQPQHF
.,TRBV7-9,TRBJ2-4,CASSLRLGTKNIQYF
.,TRBV28,TRBJ1-5,CASSLLPTRDNQPQHF
.,TRBV5-6,TRBJ2-7,CASSLSPYEQYF
TRBD1,TRBV6-4,TRBJ1-5,CASSDVPGQGDRSNQPQHF
.,TRBV28,TRBJ1-1,CASSSTGTMNTEAFF
TRBD2,TRBV27,TRBJ2-1,CASSYRGSVNEQFF
TRBD2,TRBV28,TRBJ2-1,CASSLGGSLWEQFF
.,TRBV27,TRBJ2-7,CASSHSSSYEQYF
TRBD1,TRBV6-1,TRBJ2-2,CASSGDRATGELFF
.,TRBV27,TRBJ2-5,CASRWVGQETQYF